Listed here are 13 T cell receptor beta chains from one sample, sequenced in a study of glioma-infiltrating T cells after dendritic cell vaccination. Sequencing used immunoSEQ multiplex PCR; TCRdb keeps in-frame clones, though not all of them. Among roughly 70,000 clones listed, more than 65% were seen once. The sample was blood, taken before dendritic cell vaccination. These receptor sequences come from a human donor with glioblastoma.

The chain carries TRBV6-1 and TRBJ1-4; 9 bases are a match to TRBD1. CDR3 length equals 14 residues. The V gene's germline CDR1 is MNHNS and CDR2 SASEGT. Losses at the gene ends were 6 bases for V and 7 bases for J; bases not matched to a gene: 6. CDR3 DNA sequence: TGTGCCAGCAGAGCGACAGGGGGGGGTGAAAAACTGTTTTTT. It encodes CASRATGGGEKLFF.

J is TRBJ1-1 and V is TRBV6-5; D possibly corresponds to TRBD1 (6 bases). CDR1 and CDR2 from the germline V gene are MNHEY and SVGAGI. The CDR3 extends over 15 amino acids. Between the trimmed V and J ends, which lost 5 bases and 2 bases, there was a span of 15 bases. The CDR3 sequence is CASSQRGQSNTEAFF. The CDR3 DNA follows: TGTGCCAGCAGTCAAAGGGGACAAAGTAACACTGAAGCTTTCTTT.

The rearrangement uses TRBV4-1 and TRBJ1-5, with 9 bases identical to TRBD1. Germline CDR1 reads MGHRA; CDR2 reads YSYEKL. The CDR3 runs 15 residues. V lost 4 bases to trimming and J lost 2 bases; unmatched junction nucleotides: 3. Written as DNA, the CDR3 is TGCGCCAGCAGCCCGGGACAGGGTGGCAATCAGCCCCAGCATTTT. This encodes CASSPGQGGNQPQHF.

The chain combines TRBV7-6 with TRBJ1-5; 7 bases align to TRBD1. This CDR3 has 14 residues. V trimming: 5 bases; J trimming: 6 bases; junction bases outside the gene matches: 7. CDR1 is SGHVS and CDR2 is FNYEAQ in the germline V gene. In DNA, the CDR3 is TGTGCCAGCAGCCCGACAGGGAAAACTCAGCCCCAGCATTTT. It encodes CASSPTGKTQPQHF.

Details on this clone: The junction shows a germline mismatch at one end, possibly a read error. The chain links TRBV6-5 to TRBJ2-7; 7 nucleotides align to TRBD2. The V gene's germline CDR1 is MNHEY and CDR2 SVGAGI. The length of the CDR3 is 12 residues. The CDR3 coding sequence is TGTGCCAGCAGTTACGGGGGGGTTGGGCTAAACTTC. It codes for CASSYGGVGLNF.

This chain connects TRBV9 to TRBJ1-5; no reliable D call. Germline values: CDR1 SGDLS, CDR2 YYNGEE. This CDR3 region has 15 residues. The V gene lost 0 bases and the J gene lost 4 bases, with 11 bases spanning the gap. The CDR3 region is CASSVGVNLNQPQHF. The CDR3, as DNA: TGTGCCAGCAGCGTAGGAGTAAATTTAAATCAGCCCCAGCATTTT.

The rearrangement uses TRBV7-3 and TRBJ1-1; 7 bases agree with TRBD1. V trimming: 5 bases; J trimming: 1 base; junction bases outside the gene matches: 4. The CDR3 loop spans 14 amino acids. CDR1 SGHTA and CDR2 FQGTGA come from the germline V gene. CDR3 sequence reads: CASSAQGRNTEAFF. As DNA, the CDR3 is TGTGCCAGCAGCGCACAGGGGCGGAACACTGAAGCTTTCTTT.

This clone has just one count. The gene calls are TRBV19 and TRBJ2-4; TRBD1 matches 7 bases. CDR3 length equals 18 residues. The junction had 11 bases not matched to a gene; V was cut back by 3 bases and J by 0 bases. CDR1 is LNHDA, CDR2 SQIVND, per germline (reference sequence). This CDR3 is CASSMGTVGSLAKNIQYF. The CDR3 DNA follows: TGTGCCAGTAGTATGGGGACAGTGGGGTCTTTAGCCAAAAACATTCAGTACTTC.

The chain uses TRBV5-8 and TRBJ2-4, with D tentatively TRBD1 (5 bases). This CDR3 is built from 13 residues. Between the trimmed V and J ends, which lost 10 bases and 6 bases, there was a span of 17 bases. Germline V gene lookup returns CDR1 SGHTS and CDR2 YDEGEE. The CDR3 coding sequence is TGTGCCTGCCACTCGACAGCGACAAACATTCAGTACTTC. Translation gives CACHSTATNIQYF.

The chain links TRBV7-8 to TRBJ2-3, with 10 positions matching TRBD2. V lost 2 bases and J lost 2; bases outside the gene matches: 1. The germline gives CDR1 SGHVS, CDR2 FQNEAQ. The CDR3 totals 15 residues. The CDR3 is CASSLLAGATDTQYF. The CDR3, as DNA: TGTGCCAGCAGCTTACTAGCGGGAGCCACAGATACGCAGTATTTT.

The chain recombines TRBV6-4 with TRBJ1-2, with a tentative D call TRBD1 (6 bases). CDR1 and CDR2 from the germline V gene are MRHNA and SNTAGT. Trimming removed 0 bases at V and 4 bases at J, with 18 bases between. This CDR3 comprises 17 residues. CDR3 protein: CASSDSFGQGTSYGYTF. As DNA, the CDR3 is TGTGCCAGCAGTGACTCATTCGGGCAGGGGACCTCCTATGGCTACACCTTC.

This chain joins TRBV11-3 and TRBJ1-4; TRBD1 matches 8 bases. This CDR3 comprises 15 residues. Germline CDR1 SGHNT, CDR2 YENEEA. V dropped 4 bases and J dropped 7; count of bases not matched to a gene: 8. The CDR3 reads CASSSTGTGGEKLFF. The CDR3 coding sequence is TGTGCCAGCAGCTCAACCGGGACAGGCGGTGAAAAACTGTTTTTT.

The rearrangement links TRBV19 to TRBJ1-2, with D tentatively TRBD1 (5 bases). Germline lookup yields CDR1 LNHDA and CDR2 SQIVND (reference sequence). The CDR3 is 13 amino acids. Trimming left V 3 bases short and J 8 bases short, with 13 bases between. The CDR3 loop is CASSILGQSGYTF. The CDR3 region has the DNA TGTGCCAGTAGTATTCTGGGGCAAAGCGGCTACACCTTC.